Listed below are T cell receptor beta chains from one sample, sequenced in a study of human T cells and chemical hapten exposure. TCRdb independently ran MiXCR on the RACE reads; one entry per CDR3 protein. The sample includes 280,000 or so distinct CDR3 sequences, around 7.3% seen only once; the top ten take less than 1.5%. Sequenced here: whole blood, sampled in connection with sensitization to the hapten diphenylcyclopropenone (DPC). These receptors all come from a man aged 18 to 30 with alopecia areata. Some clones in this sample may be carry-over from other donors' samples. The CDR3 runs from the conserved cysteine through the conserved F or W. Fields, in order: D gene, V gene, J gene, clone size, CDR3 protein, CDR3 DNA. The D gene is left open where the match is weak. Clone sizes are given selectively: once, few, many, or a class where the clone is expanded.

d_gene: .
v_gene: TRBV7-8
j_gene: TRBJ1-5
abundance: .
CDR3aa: CASSLGNGAYSNQPQHF
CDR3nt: TGTGCCAGCAGCTTAGGCAATGGGGCTTATAGCAATCAGCCCCAGCATTTT

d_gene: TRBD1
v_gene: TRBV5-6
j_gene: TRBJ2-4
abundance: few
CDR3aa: CASSGTGARMAVPPAKNIQYF
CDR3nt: TGTGCCAGCTCCGGGACAGGGGCCCGCATGGCTGTACCCCCCGCCAAAAACATTCAGTACTTC

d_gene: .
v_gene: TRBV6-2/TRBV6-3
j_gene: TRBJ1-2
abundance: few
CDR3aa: CASSYGQSPNYGYTF
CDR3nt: TGTGCCAGCAGTTACGGTCAGTCTCCTAACTATGGCTACACCTTC

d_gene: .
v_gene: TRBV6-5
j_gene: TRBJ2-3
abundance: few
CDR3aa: CASSYVGGRGADTQYF
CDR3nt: TGTGCCAGCAGTTATGTGGGGGGAAGGGGCGCAGATACGCAGTATTTT

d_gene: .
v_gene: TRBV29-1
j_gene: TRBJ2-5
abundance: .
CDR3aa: CSVEDDGRQETQYF
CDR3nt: TGCAGCGTTGAAGACGACGGTCGCCAAGAGACCCAGTACTTC

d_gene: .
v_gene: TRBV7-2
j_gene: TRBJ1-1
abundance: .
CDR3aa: CASSQGGGSNTEAFF
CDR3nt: TGTGCCAGCAGCCAAGGGGGAGGGTCGAACACTGAAGCTTTCTTT

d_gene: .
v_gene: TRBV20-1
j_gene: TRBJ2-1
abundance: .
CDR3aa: CSAATDRSSYNEQFF
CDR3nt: TGCAGTGCCGCCACCGACCGTTCCTCCTACAATGAGCAGTTCTTC

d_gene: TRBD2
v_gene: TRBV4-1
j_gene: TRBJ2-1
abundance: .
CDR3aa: CASSQGPRTSGQYNEQFF
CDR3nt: TGCGCCAGCAGCCAAGGCCCGAGGACTAGCGGACAATACAATGAGCAGTTCTTC

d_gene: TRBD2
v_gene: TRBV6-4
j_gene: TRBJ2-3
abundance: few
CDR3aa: CASSDSAGGSTDTQYF
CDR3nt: TGTGCCAGCAGTGACTCGGCGGGGGGAAGCACAGATACGCAGTATTTT

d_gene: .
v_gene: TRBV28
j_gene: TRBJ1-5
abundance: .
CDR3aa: CASSLGAVSLSNQPQHF
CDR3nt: TGTGCCAGCAGTTTAGGGGCAGTCAGCCTTAGCAATCAGCCCCAGCATTTT

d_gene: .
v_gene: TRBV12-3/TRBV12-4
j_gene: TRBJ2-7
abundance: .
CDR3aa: CASRESGSLEQYF
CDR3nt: TGTGCCAGCAGGGAGTCAGGGTCTCTCGAGCAGTACTTC

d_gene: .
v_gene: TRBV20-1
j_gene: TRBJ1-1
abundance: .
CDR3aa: CSARAWQGNTEAFF
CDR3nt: TGCAGTGCTAGAGCCTGGCAGGGTAATACTGAAGCTTTCTTT

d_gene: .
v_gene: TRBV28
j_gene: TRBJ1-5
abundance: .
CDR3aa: CATPGGADQPQHF
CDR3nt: TGTGCCACTCCGGGAGGTGCGGATCAGCCCCAGCATTTT

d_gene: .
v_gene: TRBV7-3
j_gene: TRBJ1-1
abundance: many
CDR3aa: CASSPGSSNTEAFF
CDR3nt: TGTGCCAGCAGCCCCGGGTCCAGTAACACTGAAGCTTTCTTT

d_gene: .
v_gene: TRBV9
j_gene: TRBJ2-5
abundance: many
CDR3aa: CASSWGWGFGKETQYF
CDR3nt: TGTGCCAGCAGCTGGGGGTGGGGTTTCGGAAAAGAGACCCAGTACTTC

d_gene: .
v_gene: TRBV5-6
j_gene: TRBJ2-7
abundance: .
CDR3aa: CASSLRDQGEQYF
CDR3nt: TGTGCCAGCAGCTTGCGCGACCAGGGCGAGCAGTACTTC

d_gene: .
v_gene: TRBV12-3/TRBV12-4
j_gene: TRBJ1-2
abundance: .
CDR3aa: CASVLSPQGSYGYTF
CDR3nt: TGTGCCAGCGTGTTATCCCCCCAGGGATCCTATGGCTACACCTTC

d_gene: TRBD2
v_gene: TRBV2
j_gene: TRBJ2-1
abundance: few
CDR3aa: CAIDSGGAFDEQFF
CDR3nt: TGTGCCATTGATAGCGGGGGGGCTTTCGATGAGCAGTTCTTC

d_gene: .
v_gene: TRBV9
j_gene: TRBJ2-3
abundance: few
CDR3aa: CASSVNEGLDTQYF
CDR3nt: TGTGCCAGCAGCGTAAACGAGGGATTAGATACGCAGTATTTT

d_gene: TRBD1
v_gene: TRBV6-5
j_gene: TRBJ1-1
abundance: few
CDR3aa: CASNRGSATEAFF
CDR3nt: TGTGCCAGTAACAGGGGGTCGGCCACTGAAGCTTTCTTT

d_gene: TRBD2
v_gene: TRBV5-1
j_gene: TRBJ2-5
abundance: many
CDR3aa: CASSLGGGAQETQYF
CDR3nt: TGCGCCAGCAGCTTGGGCGGGGGGGCCCAAGAGACCCAGTACTTC

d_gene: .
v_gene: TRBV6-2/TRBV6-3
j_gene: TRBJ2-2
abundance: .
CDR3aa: CASSYSRTPNTGELFF
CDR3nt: TGTGCCAGCAGTTACTCGAGGACTCCGAACACCGGGGAGCTGTTTTTT

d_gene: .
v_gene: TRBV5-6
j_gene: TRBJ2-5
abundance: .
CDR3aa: CASSLGGAQYF
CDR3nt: TGTGCCAGCAGCTTGGGAGGGGCCCAGTACTTC

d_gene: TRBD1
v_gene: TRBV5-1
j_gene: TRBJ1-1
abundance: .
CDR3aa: CASRFEGGTGSITEAFF
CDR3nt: TGCGCCAGCAGATTTGAGGGAGGGACAGGTAGTATTACTGAAGCTTTCTTT

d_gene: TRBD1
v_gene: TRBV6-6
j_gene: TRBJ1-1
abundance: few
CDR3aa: CAIDRATEAFF
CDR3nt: TGTGCCATCGACAGGGCCACTGAAGCTTTCTTT

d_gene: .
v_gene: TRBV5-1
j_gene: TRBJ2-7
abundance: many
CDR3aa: CASRGDTYEQYF
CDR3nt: TGCGCCAGCAGGGGGGACACCTACGAGCAGTACTTC

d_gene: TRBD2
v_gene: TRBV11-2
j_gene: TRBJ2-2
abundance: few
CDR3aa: CASTLFAGENTGELFF
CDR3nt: TGTGCCAGCACCCTTTTCGCGGGGGAGAACACCGGGGAGCTGTTTTTT

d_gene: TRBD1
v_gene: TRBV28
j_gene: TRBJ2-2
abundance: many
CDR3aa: CASSLIRDSLAGELFF
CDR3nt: TGTGCCAGCAGCTTGATACGGGACAGTCTCGCCGGGGAGCTGTTTTTT

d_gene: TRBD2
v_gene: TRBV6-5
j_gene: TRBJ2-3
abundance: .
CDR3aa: CASSYTSGSTDTQYF
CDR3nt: TGTGCCAGCAGTTATACTAGCGGGAGCACAGATACGCAGTATTTT

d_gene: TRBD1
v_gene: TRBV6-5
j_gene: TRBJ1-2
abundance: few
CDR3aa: CASSYSGQIGGYTF
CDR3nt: TGTGCCAGCAGTTACTCGGGACAGATAGGAGGCTACACCTTC

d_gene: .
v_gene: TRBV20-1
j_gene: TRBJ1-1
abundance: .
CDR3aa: CSARDPYSTEAFF
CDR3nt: TGCAGTGCTAGAGATCCTTATTCCACTGAAGCTTTCTTT

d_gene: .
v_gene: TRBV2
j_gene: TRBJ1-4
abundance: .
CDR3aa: CASRHRVSNEKLFF
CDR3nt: TGTGCCAGCAGACACAGGGTTTCAAATGAAAAACTGTTTTTT

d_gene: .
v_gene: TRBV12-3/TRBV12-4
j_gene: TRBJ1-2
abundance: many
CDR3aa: CASGTGLSAYGYTF
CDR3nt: TGTGCCAGCGGAACAGGGCTTTCGGCCTATGGCTACACCTTC

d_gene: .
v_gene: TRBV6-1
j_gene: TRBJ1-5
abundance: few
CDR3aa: CASSQGNDQPQHF
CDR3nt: TGTGCCAGCAGCCAGGGGAACGATCAGCCCCAGCATTTT

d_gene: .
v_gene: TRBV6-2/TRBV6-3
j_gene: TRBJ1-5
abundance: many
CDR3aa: CASSQIPGFSNQPQHF
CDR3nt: TGTGCCAGCAGTCAGATCCCAGGGTTTAGCAATCAGCCCCAGCATTTT

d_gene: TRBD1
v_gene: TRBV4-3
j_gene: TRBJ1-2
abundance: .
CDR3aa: CASSQSTGAENYGYTF
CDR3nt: TGCGCCAGCAGCCAATCTACAGGGGCGGAAAACTATGGCTACACCTTC